This T cell receptor (beta chain) was sequenced during a study of blood T cell repertoires in COVID-19 (dated by TCRdb to the early 2020s). Notes on the research overall: Collaborator samples came from the United States, Italy and Spain and covered acute and convalescent phases of COVID-19. The material from the prospective study consisted of cDNA or gDNA derived from T cells, B-cell-depleted T cells, or PBMCs. Deeply sampled blood TCRbeta repertoires from subjects exposed to, actively infected with, or recovered from COVID-19 were included in the dataset. The repertoires were released in a freely available public database intended as a resource for research on the immune response to SARS-CoV-2. Samples were obtained from the ongoing ImmuneRACE study (first 160 participants) and from over 1,000 subjects provided by 6 global collaborators. Sample metadata almost always included a de-identified subject ID, COVID-19 status, age in years and sex. HLA class I and class II types, where available, came from metadata supplied by the sample provider rather than from assay-based typing. What the work shows at the level of the full study, not this receptor alone: The quantity of clinical and demographic metadata differed by source and by participant and was supplied without curation.

Whole blood was collected in K2EDTA tubes by collaborating institutions according to the institutions' own protocols. For TCRbeta analysis, collaborator samples were shipped as frozen whole blood, as isolated PBMCs, or as DNA extracted from either sample type. This clone was observed a single time. The target of this receptor is not known. No base quality information exists; no much larger clone differs at one position. V sheds 3 bases and J sheds 0 bases, leaving 3 bases between their ends. The cysteine opens and the phenylalanine closes a CDR3 of 14 amino acids. Solely the CDR3 DNA is kept, with 42 bases framed from the first base. The germline V gene (reference sequence) gives CDR1 as SEHNR and CDR2 as FQNEAQ. TCRbeta CDR3 regions were amplified from genomic DNA by means of the immunoSEQ Assay, a bias-controlled multiplex PCR. Concerning the study's data processing: Nucleated cell counts per sample were estimated from amplification of reference gene primers within the assay. To quantify the absolute abundance of each unique TCRbeta CDR3 rearrangement, sequence reads were collapsed and filtered. For each sample, productive Simpson clonality was calculated as the square root of Simpson's diversity index over productive rearrangements. Imported from immuneACCESS, the table was reduced by TCRdb to in-frame sequences with V and J called. These copies leave out some clones; in studies compared against another copy, an unresolved V gene accounts for under half, and the cause of the remainder is not known. V and J calls and clone size are copied from that table; D and trimming were computed from the DNA. The sample has some 50,000 clones on record, 80% to 85% of them singletons. In total, the top ten clones hold about 2.4% of the sample.

The receptor chain draws on TRBV7-9 and TRBJ2-6; the D gene remains uncertain. The receptor's source is a man in his fifties with acute or convalescent COVID-19. The sequenced material came from peripheral blood. The CDR3 region: CASSLSSGANVLTF. The nucleotide sequence is given as TGTGCCAGCAGCTTGAGCTCTGGGGCCAACGTCCTGACTTTC.